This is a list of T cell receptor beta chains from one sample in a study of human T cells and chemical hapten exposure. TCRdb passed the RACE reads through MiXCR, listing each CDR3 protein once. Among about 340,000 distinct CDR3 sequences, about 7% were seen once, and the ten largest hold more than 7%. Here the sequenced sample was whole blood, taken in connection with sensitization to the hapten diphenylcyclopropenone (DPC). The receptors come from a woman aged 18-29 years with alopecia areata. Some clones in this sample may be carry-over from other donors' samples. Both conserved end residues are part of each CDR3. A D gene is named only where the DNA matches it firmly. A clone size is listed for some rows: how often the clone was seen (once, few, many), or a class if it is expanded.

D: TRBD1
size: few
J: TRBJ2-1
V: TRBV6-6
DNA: TGTGCCAGCAGCAGACAGGGTGGCCCCAATGAGCAGTTCTTC
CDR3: CASSRQGGPNEQFF

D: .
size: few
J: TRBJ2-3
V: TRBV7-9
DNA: TGTGCCAGCAGCCAATCCCCAGGAAGAGGCACAGATACGCAGTATTTT
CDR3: CASSQSPGRGTDTQYF

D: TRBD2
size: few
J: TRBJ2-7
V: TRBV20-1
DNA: TGCAGTGCTAGAGATTTGACTAGCGGCTCCTACGAGCAGTACTTC
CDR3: CSARDLTSGSYEQYF

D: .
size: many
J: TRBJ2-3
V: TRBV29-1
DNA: TGCAGCGTTGTTCGCGGAACTAGCACAGATACGCAGTATTTT
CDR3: CSVVRGTSTDTQYF

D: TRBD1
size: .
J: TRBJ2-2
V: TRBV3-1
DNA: TGTGCCAGCAGCTTTGGACAGGGACGCACCGGGGAGCTGTTTTTT
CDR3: CASSFGQGRTGELFF

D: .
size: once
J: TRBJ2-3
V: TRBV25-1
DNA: TGTGCCAGCAGAGGGAACACAGATACGCAGTATTTT
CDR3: CASRGNTDTQYF

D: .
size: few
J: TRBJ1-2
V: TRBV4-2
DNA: TGTGCCAGCAGCCAAACAGGGAGCTCTAACTATGGCTACACCTTC
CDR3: CASSQTGSSNYGYTF

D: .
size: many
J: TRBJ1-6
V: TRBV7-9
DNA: TGTGCCAGCAGCTTAAGGAAGAATGGGAATTCACCCCTCCACTTT
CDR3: CASSLRKNGNSPLHF

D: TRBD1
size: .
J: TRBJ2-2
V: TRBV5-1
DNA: TGCGCCAGCAGCCAAACGACAGGGGAAGCCGGGGAGCTGTTTTTT
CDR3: CASSQTTGEAGELFF

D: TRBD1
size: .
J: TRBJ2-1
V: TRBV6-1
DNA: TGTGCCAGCAGTAGGATACCGGGGGACAGGGTAAATGAGCAGTTCTTC
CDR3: CASSRIPGDRVNEQFF

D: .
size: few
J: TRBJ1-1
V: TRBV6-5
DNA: TGTGCCAGCAGTTCCGACAGAAGGAACACTGAAGCTTTCTTT
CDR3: CASSSDRRNTEAFF

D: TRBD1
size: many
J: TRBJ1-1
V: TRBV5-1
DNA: TGCGCCAGCAGCCCAGGACAGGGAGGGCTGAACACTGAAGCTTTCTTT
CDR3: CASSPGQGGLNTEAFF

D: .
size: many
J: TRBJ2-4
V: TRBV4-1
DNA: TGCGCCAGCAGCCAAGGGCCCGGTCTAGCCAAAAACATTCAGTACTTC
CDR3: CASSQGPGLAKNIQYF

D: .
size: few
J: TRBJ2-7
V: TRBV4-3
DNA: TGCGCCAGCAGCCAAGACGACAACCCGAGCTACGAGCAGTACTTC
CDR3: CASSQDDNPSYEQYF

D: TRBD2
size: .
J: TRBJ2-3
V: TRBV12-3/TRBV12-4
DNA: TGTGCCAGCAGTTTCGGGCTAGCGGGGGGGCTGGATACGCAGTATTTT
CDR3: CASSFGLAGGLDTQYF

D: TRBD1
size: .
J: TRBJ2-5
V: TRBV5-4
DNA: TGTGCCAGCAGCTCTTGGACAGGAAAGTACCAAGAGACCCAGTACTTC
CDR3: CASSSWTGKYQETQYF